Sequencing of this TCR beta chain was carried out in a study of cytomegalovirus exposure and HLA in healthy donors. Study in general: Early released data had approximately 86 million unique TCRs, all coming from HLA-typed donors.

Study-wide results and limits: TCR beta V- and J-gene trimming, according to a later analysis, was linked to a missense DCLRE1C variant. Researchers counted 180 or so TCR beta chains as cytomegalovirus-associated. An analysis was carried out later, and it reportedly showed fewer N-insertions in an Asian-associated ancestry cluster than the approximately 660-donor mean.

With regard to this clone: The antigen is unknown.

CDR3 size: 11 residues. In germline, CDR1 is DFQATT, CDR2 SNEGSKA (reference sequence). The germline V and J ends were trimmed by 3 bases and 5 bases, with 7 bases remaining between them. The study ran its PCR with 60 Vbeta and 13 Jbeta primers. TCRdb keeps only in-frame clones here, not all; method: immunoSEQ multiplex PCR. The repertoire holds about 160,000 clones, with approximately 80% as singletons. This receptor was identified in a man aged 30-40 years in good health and CMV-seronegative. The sequencing sample was made of PBMCs. This rearrangement joins TRBV20-1 to TRBJ1-2, with D hard to call. The CDR3: CSASLQYGYTF. CDR3 coding DNA: TGCAGTGCTAGCCTCCAGTATGGCTACACCTTC.